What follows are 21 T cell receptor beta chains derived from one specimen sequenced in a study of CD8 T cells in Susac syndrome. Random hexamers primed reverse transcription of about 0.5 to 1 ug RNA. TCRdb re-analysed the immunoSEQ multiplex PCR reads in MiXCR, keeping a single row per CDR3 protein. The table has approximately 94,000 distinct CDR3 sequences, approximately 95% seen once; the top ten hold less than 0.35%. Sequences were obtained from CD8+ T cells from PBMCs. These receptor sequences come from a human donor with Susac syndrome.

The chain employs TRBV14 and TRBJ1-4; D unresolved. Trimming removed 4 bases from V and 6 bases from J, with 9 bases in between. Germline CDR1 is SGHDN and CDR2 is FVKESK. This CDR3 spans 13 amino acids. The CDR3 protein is CASSPSAYEKLFF. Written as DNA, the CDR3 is TGTGCCAGCAGCCCTTCCGCGTATGAAAAACTGTTTTTT.

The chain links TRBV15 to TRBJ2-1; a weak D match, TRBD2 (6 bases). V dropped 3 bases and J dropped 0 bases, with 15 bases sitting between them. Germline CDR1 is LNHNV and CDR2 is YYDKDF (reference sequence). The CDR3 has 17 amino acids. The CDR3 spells CATSRDGRDSSYNEQFF. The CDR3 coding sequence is TGTGCCACCAGCAGGGATGGCCGGGACTCCTCCTACAATGAGCAGTTCTTC.

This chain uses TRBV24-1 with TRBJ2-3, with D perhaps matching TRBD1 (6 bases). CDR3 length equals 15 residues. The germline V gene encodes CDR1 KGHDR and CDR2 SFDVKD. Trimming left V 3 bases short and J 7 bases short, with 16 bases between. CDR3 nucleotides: TGTGCCACCAGTGATCCACGGACAGCAGCCAATACGCAGTATTTT. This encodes CATSDPRTAANTQYF.

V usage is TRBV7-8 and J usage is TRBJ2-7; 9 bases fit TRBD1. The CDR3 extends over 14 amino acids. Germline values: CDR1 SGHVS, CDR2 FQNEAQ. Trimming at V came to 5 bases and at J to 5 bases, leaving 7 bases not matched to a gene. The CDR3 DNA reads TGTGCCAGCAGCCCCAGACAGGGGGAACACGAGCAGTACTTC. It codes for CASSPRQGEHEQYF.

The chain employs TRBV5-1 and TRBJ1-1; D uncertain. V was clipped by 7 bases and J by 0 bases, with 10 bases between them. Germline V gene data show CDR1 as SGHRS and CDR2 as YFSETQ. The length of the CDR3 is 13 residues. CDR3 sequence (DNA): TGCGCCAGCCAGACTGATATGAACACTGAAGCTTTCTTT. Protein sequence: CASQTDMNTEAFF.

The CDR3 is CASSLSRRLAYTGELFF. The CDR3 nucleotides read TGTGCCAGCAGTTTATCGAGGAGACTAGCGTACACCGGGGAGCTGTTTTTT. The genes are TRBV27 and TRBJ2-2; 8 bases agree with TRBD2. Germline CDR1 reads MNHEY; CDR2 reads SMNVEV (reference sequence). V gave up 0 bases and J gave up 3 bases; unmatched junction bases: 6. This CDR3 spans 17 amino acids.

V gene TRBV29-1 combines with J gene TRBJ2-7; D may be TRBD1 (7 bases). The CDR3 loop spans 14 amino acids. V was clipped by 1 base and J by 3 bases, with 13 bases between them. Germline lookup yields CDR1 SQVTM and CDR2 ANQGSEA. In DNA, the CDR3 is TGCAGCGTTGAAGTTCCAGGGGGGAACTACGAGCAGTACTTC. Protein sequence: CSVEVPGGNYEQYF.

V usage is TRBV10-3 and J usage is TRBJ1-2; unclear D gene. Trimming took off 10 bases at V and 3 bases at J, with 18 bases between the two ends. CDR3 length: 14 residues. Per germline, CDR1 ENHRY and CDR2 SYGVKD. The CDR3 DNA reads TGTGCCAGCGGACCGGGTGAGGCAGACTATGGCTACACCTTC. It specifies CASGPGEADYGYTF.

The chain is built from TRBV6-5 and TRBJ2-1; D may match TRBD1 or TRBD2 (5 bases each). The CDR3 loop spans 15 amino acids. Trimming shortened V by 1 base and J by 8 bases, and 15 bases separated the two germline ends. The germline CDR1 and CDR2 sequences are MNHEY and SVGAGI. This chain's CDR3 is CASSYYSGLGDEQFF. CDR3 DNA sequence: TGTGCCAGCAGTTACTATTCGGGGTTAGGGGATGAGCAGTTCTTC.

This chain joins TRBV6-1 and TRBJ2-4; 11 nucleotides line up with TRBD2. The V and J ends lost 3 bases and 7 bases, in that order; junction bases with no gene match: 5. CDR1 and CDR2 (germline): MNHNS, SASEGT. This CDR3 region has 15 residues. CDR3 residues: CASSDGLAGGNIQYF. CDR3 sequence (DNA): TGTGCCAGCAGTGACGGACTAGCGGGCGGGAACATTCAGTACTTC.

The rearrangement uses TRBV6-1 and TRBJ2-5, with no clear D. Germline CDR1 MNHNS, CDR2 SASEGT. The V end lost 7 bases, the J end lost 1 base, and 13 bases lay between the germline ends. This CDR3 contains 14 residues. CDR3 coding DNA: TGTGCCAGCACCCAACCGGGCGGCCAAGAGACCCAGTACTTC. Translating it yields CASTQPGGQETQYF.

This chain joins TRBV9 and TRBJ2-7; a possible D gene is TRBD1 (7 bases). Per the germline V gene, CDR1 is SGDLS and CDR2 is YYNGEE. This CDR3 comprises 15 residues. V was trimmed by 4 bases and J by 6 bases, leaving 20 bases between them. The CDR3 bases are TGTGCCAGCAGCCCCACCGGAGGGGGCCTGGGCGAGCAGTACTTC. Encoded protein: CASSPTGGGLGEQYF.

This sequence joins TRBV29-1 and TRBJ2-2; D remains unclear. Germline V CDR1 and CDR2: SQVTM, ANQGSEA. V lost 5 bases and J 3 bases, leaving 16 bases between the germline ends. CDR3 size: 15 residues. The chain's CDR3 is CSVIPVAPDTGELFF. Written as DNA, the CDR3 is TGCAGCGTTATTCCCGTGGCCCCGGACACCGGGGAGCTGTTTTTT.

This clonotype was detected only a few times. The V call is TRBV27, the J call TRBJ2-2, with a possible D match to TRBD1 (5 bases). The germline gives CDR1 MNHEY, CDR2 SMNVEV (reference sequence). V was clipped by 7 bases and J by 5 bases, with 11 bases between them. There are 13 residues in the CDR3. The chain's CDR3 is CASTQGITGELFF. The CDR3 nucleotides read TGTGCCAGCACTCAGGGTATTACCGGGGAGCTGTTTTTT.

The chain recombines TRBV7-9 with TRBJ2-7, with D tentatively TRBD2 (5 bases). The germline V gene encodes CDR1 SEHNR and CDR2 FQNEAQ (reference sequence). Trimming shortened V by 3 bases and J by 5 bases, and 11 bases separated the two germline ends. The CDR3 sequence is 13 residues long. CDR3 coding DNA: TGTGCCAGCAGCTTTACTAGGGATAACGAGCAGTACTTC. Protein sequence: CASSFTRDNEQYF.

CDR3 nucleotides: TGTGCCATCAGTGAGGTCGGGGACCCCCGCCCTGAAAAACTGTTTTTT. As protein: CAISEVGDPRPEKLFF. The chain is built from TRBV10-3 and TRBJ1-4, with a weak D call TRBD1 (5 bases). This CDR3 has 16 residues. The germline gives CDR1 ENHRY, CDR2 SYGVKD. The V and J ends lost 2 bases and 7 bases respectively, with 17 bases between them.

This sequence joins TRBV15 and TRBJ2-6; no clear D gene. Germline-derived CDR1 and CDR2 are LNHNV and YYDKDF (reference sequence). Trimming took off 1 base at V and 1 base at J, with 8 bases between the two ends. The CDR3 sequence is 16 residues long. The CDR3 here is CATSRGDTSGANVLTF. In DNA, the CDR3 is TGTGCCACCAGCAGAGGAGACACTTCTGGGGCCAACGTCCTGACTTTC. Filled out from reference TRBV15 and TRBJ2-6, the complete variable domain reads DAMVIQNPRYQVTQFGKPVTLSCSQTLNHNVMYWYQQKSSQAPKLLFHYYDKDFNNEADTPDNFQSRRPNTSFCFLDIRSPGLGDTAMYLCATSRGDTSGANVLTFGAGSRLTVL.

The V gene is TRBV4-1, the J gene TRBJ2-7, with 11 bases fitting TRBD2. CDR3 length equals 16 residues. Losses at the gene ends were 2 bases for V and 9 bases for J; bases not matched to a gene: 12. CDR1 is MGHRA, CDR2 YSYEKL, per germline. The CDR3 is CASSQTPTTSGEVQYF. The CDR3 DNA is TGCGCCAGCAGCCAAACCCCCACGACTAGCGGGGAGGTGCAGTACTTC.

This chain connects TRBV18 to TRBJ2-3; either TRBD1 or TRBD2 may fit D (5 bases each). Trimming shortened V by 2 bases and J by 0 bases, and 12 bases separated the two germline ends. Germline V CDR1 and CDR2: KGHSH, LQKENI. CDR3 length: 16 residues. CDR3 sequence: CASSPLGTASTDTQYF. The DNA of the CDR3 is TGTGCCAGCTCACCATTAGGGACGGCTAGCACAGATACGCAGTATTTT.

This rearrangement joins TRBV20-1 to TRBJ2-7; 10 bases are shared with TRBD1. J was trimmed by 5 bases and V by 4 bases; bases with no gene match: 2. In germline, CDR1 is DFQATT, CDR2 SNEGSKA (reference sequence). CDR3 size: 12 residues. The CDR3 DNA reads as TGCAGTGCTACCGGGACAGGGGACGAGCAGTACTTC. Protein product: CSATGTGDEQYF.

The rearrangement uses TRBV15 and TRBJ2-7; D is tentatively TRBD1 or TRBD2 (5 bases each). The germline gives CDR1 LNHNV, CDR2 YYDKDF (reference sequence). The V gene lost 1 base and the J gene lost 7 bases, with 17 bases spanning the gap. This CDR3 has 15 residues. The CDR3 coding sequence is TGTGCCACCAGCAGAGCTCGGGACGGTGGGGATGAGCAGTACTTC. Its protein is CATSRARDGGDEQYF.